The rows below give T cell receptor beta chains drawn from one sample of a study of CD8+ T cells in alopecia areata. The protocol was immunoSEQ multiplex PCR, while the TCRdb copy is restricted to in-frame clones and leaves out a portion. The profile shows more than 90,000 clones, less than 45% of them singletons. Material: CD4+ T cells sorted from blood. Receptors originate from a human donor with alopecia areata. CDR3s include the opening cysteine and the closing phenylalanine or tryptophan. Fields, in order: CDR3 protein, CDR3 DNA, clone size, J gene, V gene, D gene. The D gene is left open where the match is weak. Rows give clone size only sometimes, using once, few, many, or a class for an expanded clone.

CDR3: CASSSDRVNTQYF
DNA: TGTGCCAGCAGCTCCGACAGGGTCAATACGCAGTATTTT
size: .
J: TRBJ2-3
V: TRBV7-9
D: TRBD1

CDR3: CSVGQIGSGNYGYTF
DNA: TGCAGCGTTGGTCAAATTGGATCAGGAAACTATGGCTACACCTTC
size: few
J: TRBJ1-2
V: TRBV29-1
D: .

CDR3: CASSSGTGGNTEAFF
DNA: TGTGCCAGCAGCAGTGGCACAGGGGGCAACACTGAAGCTTTCTTT
size: .
J: TRBJ1-1
V: TRBV2
D: TRBD1

CDR3: CSVVRTQETQYF
DNA: TGCAGCGTTGTTAGAACCCAAGAGACCCAGTACTTC
size: .
J: TRBJ2-5
V: TRBV29-1
D: .

CDR3: CASSEAGGGGNQPQHF
DNA: TGTGCCAGCAGTGAAGCGGGGGGGGGTGGCAATCAGCCCCAGCATTTT
size: .
J: TRBJ1-5
V: TRBV6-1
D: .

CDR3: CASSLDSGTDTQYF
DNA: TGTGCCAGCAGCTTAGACAGTGGCACAGATACGCAGTATTTT
size: few
J: TRBJ2-3
V: TRBV7-2
D: .

CDR3: CSVEGETQYF
DNA: TGCAGCGTTGAGGGCGAGACCCAGTACTTC
size: .
J: TRBJ2-5
V: TRBV29-1
D: .

CDR3: CASSLTGTEQYF
DNA: TGTGCCAGCAGCTTAACAGGGACCGAGCAGTACTTC
size: .
J: TRBJ2-7
V: TRBV7-2
D: .

CDR3: CASSFGERGYTF
DNA: TGTGCCAGCAGTTTCGGGGAGAGGGGCTACACCTTC
size: few
J: TRBJ1-2
V: TRBV28
D: .

CDR3: CVGANTGELFF
DNA: TGCGTGGGGGCGAACACCGGGGAGCTGTTTTTT
size: .
J: TRBJ2-2
V: TRBV29-1
D: .

CDR3: CASDRLAGAEQYF
DNA: TGTGCCAGCGACAGACTAGCGGGAGCCGAGCAGTACTTC
size: .
J: TRBJ2-7
V: TRBV7-9
D: TRBD2

CDR3: CAGRLAFNEQFF
DNA: TGTGCCGGAAGACTAGCGTTCAATGAGCAGTTCTTC
size: .
J: TRBJ2-1
V: TRBV6-4
D: TRBD2

CDR3: CASSLGHGYTF
DNA: TGTGCCAGCAGCTTAGGGCATGGCTACACCTTC
size: .
J: TRBJ1-2
V: TRBV7-9
D: .

CDR3: CSVEFRGGLIYGYTF
DNA: TGCAGCGTTGAATTCCGCGGGGGGTTGATCTATGGCTACACCTTC
size: .
J: TRBJ1-2
V: TRBV29-1
D: .

CDR3: CASTRQANQPQHF
DNA: TGTGCCAGCACTAGGCAGGCCAATCAGCCCCAGCATTTT
size: .
J: TRBJ1-5
V: TRBV28
D: .

CDR3: CSVEQVRGEQYF
DNA: TGCAGCGTTGAACAAGTTCGGGGCGAGCAGTACTTC
size: .
J: TRBJ2-7
V: TRBV29-1
D: .

CDR3: CASSLMNYGYTF
DNA: TGTGCCAGCAGCCTCATGAACTATGGCTACACCTTC
size: .
J: TRBJ1-2
V: TRBV5-6
D: .

CDR3: CASSARLAEETQYF
DNA: TGTGCCAGCAGCGCCCGACTAGCGGAAGAGACCCAGTACTTC
size: few
J: TRBJ2-5
V: TRBV9
D: TRBD2

CDR3: CASSPGQDNQPQHF
DNA: TGTGCCAGCAGCCCGGGACAGGATAATCAGCCCCAGCATTTT
size: .
J: TRBJ1-5
V: TRBV7-3
D: TRBD1

CDR3: CASSHQDGQGGTGELFF
DNA: TGTGCCAGCAGCCACCAAGACGGACAGGGAGGGACCGGGGAGCTGTTTTTT
size: .
J: TRBJ2-2
V: TRBV14
D: .

CDR3: CASSQGLGQPYEQYF
DNA: TGCGCCAGCAGCCAAGGCCTCGGACAGCCCTACGAGCAGTACTTC
size: .
J: TRBJ2-7
V: TRBV4-3
D: .

CDR3: CAWSVRVGAFF
DNA: TGTGCCTGGAGTGTACGAGTAGGGGCTTTCTTT
size: few
J: TRBJ1-1
V: TRBV30
D: .

CDR3: CASRIAGGSRDTQYF
DNA: TGTGCCAGCAGGATAGCGGGGGGGTCTAGGGATACGCAGTATTTT
size: .
J: TRBJ2-3
V: TRBV7-2
D: TRBD2

CDR3: CASSFTGESEQYF
DNA: TGTGCCAGCAGCTTCACAGGGGAGTCCGAGCAGTACTTC
size: .
J: TRBJ2-7
V: TRBV7-3
D: TRBD1

CDR3: CASSPPGLGTGELFF
DNA: TGTGCCAGCAGCCCTCCGGGACTAGGGACCGGGGAGCTGTTTTTT
size: .
J: TRBJ2-2
V: TRBV7-3
D: TRBD2

CDR3: CASSPRTSGYYEQYF
DNA: TGTGCCAGCTCACCCCGGACTAGCGGCTACTACGAGCAGTACTTC
size: .
J: TRBJ2-7
V: TRBV18
D: TRBD2

CDR3: CASSLGAAGLSTDTQYF
DNA: TGTGCCAGCAGCTTAGGGGCAGCGGGGCTTAGCACAGATACGCAGTATTTT
size: few
J: TRBJ2-3
V: TRBV7-2
D: TRBD2

CDR3: CAWSPGIAYEQYF
DNA: TGTGCCTGGAGTCCAGGTATAGCCTACGAGCAGTACTTC
size: .
J: TRBJ2-7
V: TRBV30
D: .

CDR3: CASRSRGTDTQYF
DNA: TGTGCCAGTAGAAGCAGGGGAACAGATACGCAGTATTTT
size: .
J: TRBJ2-3
V: TRBV19
D: .

CDR3: CASSSGETQYF
DNA: TGTGCCAGTAGTTCCGGGGAGACCCAGTACTTC
size: .
J: TRBJ2-5
V: TRBV19
D: .

CDR3: CASSQYVRREETQYF
DNA: TGCGCCAGCAGTCAATACGTGCGACGGGAAGAGACCCAGTACTTC
size: few
J: TRBJ2-5
V: TRBV23-1
D: .

CDR3: CASSSGNQETQYF
DNA: TGTGCCAGCAGCTCAGGGAACCAAGAGACCCAGTACTTC
size: .
J: TRBJ2-5
V: TRBV9
D: .

CDR3: CASSASGTLRYNEQFF
DNA: TGTGCCAGCAGCGCATCCGGGACTCTCCGATACAATGAGCAGTTCTTC
size: few
J: TRBJ2-1
V: TRBV9
D: .

CDR3: CASRPGQAKETQYF
DNA: TGTGCCAGCAGGCCGGGACAGGCAAAAGAGACCCAGTACTTC
size: few
J: TRBJ2-5
V: TRBV28
D: TRBD1

CDR3: CSVKELNTGELFF
DNA: TGCAGCGTAAAGGAGCTTAACACCGGGGAGCTGTTTTTT
size: few
J: TRBJ2-2
V: TRBV29-1
D: .

CDR3: CASRWSLSSYNEQFF
DNA: TGCGCCAGCAGGTGGAGTCTGAGCTCCTACAATGAGCAGTTCTTC
size: .
J: TRBJ2-1
V: TRBV5-1
D: .

CDR3: CSVDLERGNTEAFF
DNA: TGCAGCGTTGATTTGGAGCGAGGGAACACTGAAGCTTTCTTT
size: .
J: TRBJ1-1
V: TRBV29-1
D: .

CDR3: CAWSSGGTGELFF
DNA: TGTGCCTGGAGTTCCGGAGGGACCGGGGAGCTGTTTTTT
size: .
J: TRBJ2-2
V: TRBV30
D: .

CDR3: CSAGGGRTYEQYF
DNA: TGCAGCGCTGGGGGAGGGAGGACCTACGAGCAGTACTTC
size: .
J: TRBJ2-7
V: TRBV29-1
D: TRBD2

CDR3: CASSVGRSAGVNTEAFF
DNA: TGTGCCAGCAGTGTGGGCCGTTCGGCAGGGGTGAACACTGAAGCTTTCTTT
size: .
J: TRBJ1-1
V: TRBV6-1
D: .

CDR3: CASSHLALRDRSYEQYF
DNA: TGCGCCAGCAGCCACTTAGCTCTTCGGGACAGAAGCTACGAGCAGTACTTC
size: few
J: TRBJ2-7
V: TRBV4-3
D: TRBD1

CDR3: CASSTLQGTQYF
DNA: TGTGCCAGCAGTACCCTCCAAGGGACCCAGTACTTC
size: few
J: TRBJ2-5
V: TRBV28
D: .

CDR3: CASSSQLGEQYF
DNA: TGTGCCAGCAGTTCCCAGCTCGGCGAGCAGTACTTC
size: .
J: TRBJ2-7
V: TRBV28
D: .

CDR3: CASSRQGENIQYF
DNA: TGTGCCAGCAGTAGACAGGGGGAAAACATTCAGTACTTC
size: .
J: TRBJ2-4
V: TRBV25-1
D: TRBD1

CDR3: CASSLQSSYNEQFF
DNA: TGTGCCAGCAGCTTACAGAGCTCCTACAATGAGCAGTTCTTC
size: .
J: TRBJ2-1
V: TRBV11-2
D: .

CDR3: CASSRTSWRGEQFF
DNA: TGTGCCAGCAGTCGGACTAGCTGGAGAGGTGAGCAGTTCTTC
size: few
J: TRBJ2-1
V: TRBV9
D: TRBD2

CDR3: CASSLGSATNEKLFF
DNA: TGTGCCAGCAGTTTAGGCTCTGCAACTAATGAAAAACTGTTTTTT
size: .
J: TRBJ1-4
V: TRBV28
D: .

CDR3: CASSVEGQGFEQFF
DNA: TGTGCCAGCAGCGTAGAGGGACAGGGGTTTGAACAGTTCTTC
size: .
J: TRBJ2-1
V: TRBV9
D: TRBD1

CDR3: CASSQGGGSGGALSYNEQFF
DNA: TGTGCCAGCAGCCAGGGTGGAGGGAGCGGGGGGGCCTTATCCTACAATGAGCAGTTCTTC
size: .
J: TRBJ2-1
V: TRBV4-2
D: TRBD2

CDR3: CASSLLGSSYNEQFF
DNA: TGTGCCAGCAGCTTGCTCGGGAGCTCCTACAATGAGCAGTTCTTC
size: .
J: TRBJ2-1
V: TRBV7-9
D: .

CDR3: CAWRVQNTEAFF
DNA: TGTGCCTGGAGGGTTCAGAACACTGAAGCTTTCTTT
size: .
J: TRBJ1-1
V: TRBV30
D: .

CDR3: CAWSVLGGNEQFF
DNA: TGTGCCTGGAGTGTACTTGGCGGCAATGAGCAGTTCTTC
size: .
J: TRBJ2-1
V: TRBV30
D: .

CDR3: CASSLLAGDHYEQYF
DNA: TGCGCCAGCAGCTTGTTAGCGGGAGACCACTACGAGCAGTACTTC
size: .
J: TRBJ2-7
V: TRBV5-1
D: TRBD2

CDR3: CSVVRLERGEQYF
DNA: TGCAGCGTTGTGCGGCTAGAACGAGGCGAGCAGTACTTC
size: .
J: TRBJ2-7
V: TRBV29-1
D: .

CDR3: CASSLESLGDTEAFF
DNA: TGCGCCAGCAGCTTGGAATCTTTAGGGGACACTGAAGCTTTCTTT
size: .
J: TRBJ1-1
V: TRBV5-1
D: .

CDR3: CSVPRWETQYF
DNA: TGCAGTGTTCCCCGGTGGGAGACCCAGTACTTC
size: .
J: TRBJ2-5
V: TRBV20-1
D: .

CDR3: CASSFGDSNPGELFF
DNA: TGCGCCAGCAGCTTCGGAGACAGTAATCCCGGGGAGCTGTTTTTT
size: .
J: TRBJ2-2
V: TRBV5-1
D: .

CDR3: CASSKTSPYNEQFF
DNA: TGTGCCAGTAGTAAGACTAGCCCTTACAATGAGCAGTTCTTC
size: .
J: TRBJ2-1
V: TRBV19
D: TRBD2